This is a list of T cell receptor beta chains from one sample in a study of TIL therapy for anti-PD-1-resistant metastatic lung cancer. Method: immunoSEQ multiplex PCR; TCRdb's copy keeps in-frame clones and lacks some. Here the sample spans approximately 50,000 clones, 80% to 90% being singletons. Here the sequenced sample was blood, taken at baseline. These receptor sequences come from a person between 30 and 79 years old with non-small cell lung cancer. CDR3s include the opening cysteine and the closing phenylalanine or tryptophan. D genes are given only for firm matches. Not every row has a clone size; where given, it reads once, few, many or a size class.

d_gene: TRBD1
v_gene: TRBV7-2
j_gene: TRBJ2-7
abundance: -
CDR3aa: CASSLRPRGRNLIYEQYF
CDR3nt: TGTGCCAGCAGCCTGAGGCCCAGGGGGCGGAACCTAATCTACGAGCAGTACTTC

d_gene: TRBD1
v_gene: TRBV5-4
j_gene: TRBJ1-1
abundance: few
CDR3aa: CASSYRQGLAEAFF
CDR3nt: TGTGCCAGCAGCTACCGACAGGGTCTCGCTGAAGCTTTCTTT

d_gene: -
v_gene: TRBV7-2
j_gene: TRBJ2-7
abundance: once
CDR3aa: CASTSSYEQYF
CDR3nt: TGTGCCAGCACCAGCTCCTACGAGCAGTACTTC

d_gene: -
v_gene: TRBV13
j_gene: TRBJ2-3
abundance: -
CDR3aa: CASSLGSSFTDTQYF
CDR3nt: TGTGCCAGCAGCTTAGGCTCCAGTTTCACAGATACGCAGTATTTT

d_gene: -
v_gene: TRBV6-2/TRBV6-3
j_gene: TRBJ1-5
abundance: -
CDR3aa: CASSSGGGGQPQHF
CDR3nt: TGTGCCAGCAGTTCTGGGGGCGGGGGTCAGCCCCAGCATTTT

d_gene: -
v_gene: TRBV6-6
j_gene: TRBJ2-7
abundance: -
CDR3aa: CASSGARYEQYF
CDR3nt: TGTGCCAGCTCAGGGGCCCGCTACGAGCAGTACTTC

d_gene: -
v_gene: TRBV12-3/TRBV12-4
j_gene: TRBJ2-1
abundance: -
CDR3aa: CASRGLLNEQFF
CDR3nt: TGTGCCAGCAGAGGACTACTCAATGAGCAGTTCTTC

d_gene: -
v_gene: TRBV28
j_gene: TRBJ1-1
abundance: -
CDR3aa: CASDGPGGNTEAFF
CDR3nt: TGTGCCAGCGACGGGCCCGGGGGGAACACTGAAGCTTTCTTT

d_gene: -
v_gene: TRBV19
j_gene: TRBJ2-1
abundance: -
CDR3aa: CASSIPDSLNEQFF
CDR3nt: TGTGCCAGTAGTATACCCGACAGTCTCAATGAGCAGTTCTTC

d_gene: -
v_gene: TRBV7-2
j_gene: TRBJ1-6
abundance: -
CDR3aa: CASSYTFWDSPLHF
CDR3nt: TGTGCCAGCAGCTATACTTTTTGGGATTCACCCCTCCACTTT

d_gene: TRBD1
v_gene: TRBV27
j_gene: TRBJ1-6
abundance: -
CDR3aa: CASSKTGTGDSPLHF
CDR3nt: TGTGCCAGCAGCAAAACCGGGACAGGGGATTCACCCCTCCACTTT

d_gene: TRBD2
v_gene: TRBV28
j_gene: TRBJ2-7
abundance: -
CDR3aa: CASSSRASGRASTYEQYF
CDR3nt: TGTGCCAGCAGTTCCCGGGCTAGCGGGAGGGCCTCCACCTACGAGCAGTACTTC

d_gene: -
v_gene: TRBV5-6
j_gene: TRBJ1-6
abundance: -
CDR3aa: CASSLGLRDRSSYNSPLHF
CDR3nt: TGTGCCAGCAGCTTGGGGCTCCGGGACCGAAGCTCCTATAATTCACCCCTCCACTTT

d_gene: TRBD2
v_gene: TRBV6-5
j_gene: TRBJ2-7
abundance: once
CDR3aa: CASSPGGSYEQYF
CDR3nt: TGTGCCAGCAGTCCGGGGGGCTCCTACGAGCAGTACTTC

d_gene: TRBD2
v_gene: TRBV5-6
j_gene: TRBJ2-7
abundance: -
CDR3aa: CASSLGLAGYYEQYF
CDR3nt: TGTGCCAGCAGCTTAGGCCTAGCGGGATACTACGAGCAGTACTTC

d_gene: -
v_gene: TRBV9
j_gene: TRBJ2-7
abundance: -
CDR3aa: CASSVAVSGSYEQYF
CDR3nt: TGTGCCAGCAGCGTAGCTGTCAGCGGTTCCTACGAGCAGTACTTC

d_gene: -
v_gene: TRBV30
j_gene: TRBJ2-1
abundance: -
CDR3aa: CAWSVSSEQFF
CDR3nt: TGTGCCTGGAGTGTAAGCAGCGAGCAGTTCTTC

d_gene: TRBD1
v_gene: TRBV29-1
j_gene: TRBJ2-3
abundance: -
CDR3aa: CSVGGQGSGVADTQYF
CDR3nt: TGCAGCGTGGGAGGACAGGGTTCGGGAGTTGCAGATACGCAGTATTTT

d_gene: TRBD1
v_gene: TRBV6-5
j_gene: TRBJ1-5
abundance: -
CDR3aa: CASRLTGEGQPQHF
CDR3nt: TGTGCCAGCCGACTGACAGGGGAGGGTCAGCCCCAGCATTTT

d_gene: -
v_gene: TRBV7-9
j_gene: TRBJ2-7
abundance: few
CDR3aa: CASSGSYEQYF
CDR3nt: TGTGCCAGCAGCGGATCCTACGAGCAGTACTTC

d_gene: -
v_gene: TRBV7-6
j_gene: TRBJ1-3
abundance: -
CDR3aa: CASSFGPSSGNTIYF
CDR3nt: TGTGCCAGCAGCTTCGGACCCAGCTCTGGAAACACCATATATTTT

d_gene: TRBD2
v_gene: TRBV4-2
j_gene: TRBJ2-5
abundance: once
CDR3aa: CASSQDRTSGVETQYF
CDR3nt: TGTGCCAGCAGCCAAGATAGGACTAGCGGGGTGGAGACCCAGTACTTC

d_gene: TRBD2
v_gene: TRBV27
j_gene: TRBJ2-7
abundance: -
CDR3aa: CASSVLGREQYF
CDR3nt: TGTGCCAGCAGTGTTCTCGGGAGGGAGCAGTACTTC

d_gene: TRBD1
v_gene: TRBV12-3/TRBV12-4
j_gene: TRBJ2-7
abundance: -
CDR3aa: CASTGDSYEQYF
CDR3nt: TGTGCCAGCACCGGGGACAGCTACGAGCAGTACTTC

d_gene: -
v_gene: TRBV11-2
j_gene: TRBJ1-1
abundance: -
CDR3aa: CASKAQMNTEAFF
CDR3nt: TGTGCCAGCAAGGCACAAATGAACACTGAAGCTTTCTTT

d_gene: TRBD1
v_gene: TRBV10-3
j_gene: TRBJ1-6
abundance: -
CDR3aa: CAISESPGQGSSPLHF
CDR3nt: TGTGCCATCAGTGAGAGTCCGGGACAGGGGTCTTCACCCCTCCACTTT

d_gene: -
v_gene: TRBV7-9
j_gene: TRBJ2-5
abundance: -
CDR3aa: CASSLLVGQETQYF
CDR3nt: TGTGCCAGCAGCTTATTGGTAGGACAAGAGACCCAGTACTTC

d_gene: -
v_gene: TRBV7-9
j_gene: TRBJ2-6
abundance: -
CDR3aa: CASSLKESGANVLTF
CDR3nt: TGTGCCAGCAGCTTAAAGGAATCTGGGGCCAACGTCCTGACTTTC

d_gene: -
v_gene: TRBV27
j_gene: TRBJ1-6
abundance: -
CDR3aa: CASSSPRGGSGSPLHF
CDR3nt: TGTGCCAGCAGTTCACCCCGGGGGGGGTCGGGTTCACCCCTCCACTTT

d_gene: -
v_gene: TRBV19
j_gene: TRBJ2-1
abundance: -
CDR3aa: CASSTGIRRNEQFF
CDR3nt: TGTGCCAGTAGTACGGGGATTCGCCGGAATGAGCAGTTCTTC

d_gene: -
v_gene: TRBV7-2
j_gene: TRBJ2-7
abundance: -
CDR3aa: CASSLGPTSSYEQYF
CDR3nt: TGTGCCAGCAGCTTAGGACCCACCTCTTCCTACGAGCAGTACTTC

d_gene: -
v_gene: TRBV7-3
j_gene: TRBJ1-1
abundance: -
CDR3aa: CASSFTPNTEAFF
CDR3nt: TGTGCCAGCAGCTTTACACCGAACACTGAAGCTTTCTTT

d_gene: -
v_gene: TRBV11-2
j_gene: TRBJ1-1
abundance: -
CDR3aa: CASSLLGLNTEAFF
CDR3nt: TGTGCCAGCAGCTTACTCGGACTGAACACTGAAGCTTTCTTT

d_gene: -
v_gene: TRBV9
j_gene: TRBJ2-1
abundance: -
CDR3aa: CASRALDSSYNEQFF
CDR3nt: TGTGCCAGCAGAGCGTTGGATAGCTCCTACAATGAGCAGTTCTTC

d_gene: TRBD1
v_gene: TRBV7-9
j_gene: TRBJ2-7
abundance: -
CDR3aa: CASSSGQGHYEQYF
CDR3nt: TGTGCCAGCAGCTCAGGACAGGGCCACTACGAGCAGTACTTC

d_gene: -
v_gene: TRBV12-3/TRBV12-4
j_gene: TRBJ1-1
abundance: once
CDR3aa: CASIKGTEAFF
CDR3nt: TGTGCCAGCATTAAGGGCACTGAAGCTTTCTTT

d_gene: TRBD1
v_gene: TRBV3-1/TRBV3-2
j_gene: TRBJ2-7
abundance: medium-sized
CDR3aa: CASSPTYRGRDEQYF
CDR3nt: TGTGCCAGCAGCCCTACCTACAGGGGGCGAGACGAGCAGTACTTC

d_gene: TRBD1
v_gene: TRBV11-3
j_gene: TRBJ2-2
abundance: -
CDR3aa: CASSLTGIGELFF
CDR3nt: TGTGCCAGCAGCTTGACAGGGATCGGGGAGCTGTTTTTT

d_gene: -
v_gene: TRBV6-1
j_gene: TRBJ1-3
abundance: -
CDR3aa: CASSVNSGPNSGNTIYF
CDR3nt: TGTGCCAGCAGTGTAAACTCGGGACCAAACTCTGGAAACACCATATATTTT

d_gene: TRBD2
v_gene: TRBV5-4
j_gene: TRBJ2-2
abundance: once
CDR3aa: CASSPQASGSSGELFF
CDR3nt: TGTGCCAGCAGTCCCCAGGCTAGCGGGAGCTCCGGGGAGCTGTTTTTT

d_gene: TRBD2
v_gene: TRBV7-3
j_gene: TRBJ2-3
abundance: -
CDR3aa: CASSSQGSGRGTDTQYF
CDR3nt: TGTGCCAGCAGCTCCCAGGGTAGCGGGAGAGGGACAGATACGCAGTATTTT

d_gene: -
v_gene: TRBV19
j_gene: TRBJ2-2
abundance: -
CDR3aa: CASSNGRKRGTGELFF
CDR3nt: TGTGCCAGTAGCAACGGCAGGAAAAGGGGAACCGGGGAGCTGTTTTTT

d_gene: -
v_gene: TRBV7-3
j_gene: TRBJ2-2
abundance: -
CDR3aa: CASSPRAIPGELFF
CDR3nt: TGTGCCAGCAGCCCCCGGGCCATCCCCGGGGAGCTGTTTTTT

d_gene: -
v_gene: TRBV6-1
j_gene: TRBJ1-1
abundance: -
CDR3aa: CASSELVPNTEAFF
CDR3nt: TGTGCCAGCAGTGAATTAGTACCGAACACTGAAGCTTTCTTT

d_gene: -
v_gene: TRBV5-1
j_gene: TRBJ2-5
abundance: -
CDR3aa: CASIPNRGGETQYF
CDR3nt: TGCGCCAGCATCCCGAACAGGGGAGGAGAGACCCAGTACTTC

d_gene: -
v_gene: TRBV19
j_gene: TRBJ2-7
abundance: -
CDR3aa: CASSSQGGLVDSYEQYF
CDR3nt: TGTGCCAGTAGTTCGCAGGGGGGACTAGTGGACTCCTACGAGCAGTACTTC

d_gene: -
v_gene: TRBV3-1/TRBV3-2
j_gene: TRBJ2-2
abundance: -
CDR3aa: CASSPPRDRTPTGELFF
CDR3nt: TGTGCCAGCAGTCCACCCCGTGACAGGACCCCCACCGGGGAGCTGTTTTTT

d_gene: -
v_gene: TRBV7-2
j_gene: TRBJ2-2
abundance: -
CDR3aa: CASSLFSWDSITGELFF
CDR3nt: TGTGCCAGCAGTCTTTTTTCGTGGGACTCCATCACCGGGGAGCTGTTTTTT

d_gene: -
v_gene: TRBV7-3
j_gene: TRBJ2-1
abundance: once
CDR3aa: CASSYSAGDNEQFF
CDR3nt: TGTGCCAGCAGCTACAGTGCGGGTGACAATGAGCAGTTCTTC